This T cell receptor beta chain stems from a study of T cell repertoires in cytomegalovirus infection. Via MiXCR, TCRdb re-called the reads, giving one row per CDR3 protein. The table has roughly 720,000 distinct CDR3 sequences, 35% seen once. Study observations and caveats: CMV carriers having the relevant HLA were flagged by cumulative public TCR beta family frequency. Dominating the ex vivo response were HLA-C-restricted CMV-specific TCR beta clonotypes.

For this clonotype: The antigen remains unidentified.

This CDR3 spans 15 amino acids. Germline-derived CDR1 and CDR2 are MGHDK and SYGVNS. The germline V and J ends were trimmed by 5 bases and 0 bases, with 10 bases remaining between them. The sequence derives from a human donor in good health (CMV status not recorded). Some clones in this sample may be carry-over from other donors' samples. The chain uses TRBV25-1 and TRBJ1-4; D is undetermined. Sequenced: PBMCs. The CDR3 coding sequence is TGTGCCAGCAGTAAGCCAGCCGCAACTAATGAAAAACTGTTTTTT. It codes for CASSKPAATNEKLFF.